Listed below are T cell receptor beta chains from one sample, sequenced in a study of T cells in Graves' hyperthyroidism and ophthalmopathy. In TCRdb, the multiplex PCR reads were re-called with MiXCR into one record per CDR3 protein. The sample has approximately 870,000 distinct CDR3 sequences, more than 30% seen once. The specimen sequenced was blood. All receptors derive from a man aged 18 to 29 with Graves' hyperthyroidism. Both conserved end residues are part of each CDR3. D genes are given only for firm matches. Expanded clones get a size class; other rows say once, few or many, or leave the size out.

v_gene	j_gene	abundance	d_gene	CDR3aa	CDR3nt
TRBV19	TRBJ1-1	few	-	CASSILAGLMNTEAFF	TGTGCCAGTAGTATTTTGGCAGGGCTCATGAACACTGAAGCTTTCTTT
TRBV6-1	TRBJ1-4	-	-	CASSEAPGGWEKLLF	TGTGCCAGCAGTGAAGCGCCGGGGGGATGGGAAAAACTGCTTTTT
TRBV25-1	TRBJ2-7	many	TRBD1	CASSPRPGTGCWEQYF	TGTGCCAGCAGTCCTAGACCCGGGACAGGGTGTTGGGAGCAGTACTTC
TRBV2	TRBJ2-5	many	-	CATLGGVGETQYF	TGTGCCACCTTAGGGGGAGTCGGAGAGACCCAGTACTTC
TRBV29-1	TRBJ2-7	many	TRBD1	CSPEGSGTGEYF	TGCAGCCCCGAAGGGTCAGGGACAGGGGAGTACTTC
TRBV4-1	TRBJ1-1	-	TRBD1	CASSPTPGGGGTEAFF	TGCGCCAGCAGCCCCACTCCAGGGGGTGGTGGCACTGAAGCTTTCTTT
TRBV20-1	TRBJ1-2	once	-	CSARGLESPNYGYTF	TGCAGTGCTAGGGGCTTGGAGAGTCCTAACTATGGCTACACCTTC
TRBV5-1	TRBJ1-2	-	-	CASSSPGNGNYGYTF	TGCGCCAGCAGCTCCCCCGGGAATGGAAACTATGGCTACACCTTC
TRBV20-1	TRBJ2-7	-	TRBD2	CSAVGRDLYEQYF	TGCAGTGCTGTCGGGAGGGATCTCTACGAGCAGTACTTC
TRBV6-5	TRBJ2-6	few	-	CASSYFSGTGANVLTF	TGTGCCAGCAGTTACTTTTCCGGGACTGGGGCCAACGTCCTGACTTTC
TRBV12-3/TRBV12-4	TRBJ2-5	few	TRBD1	CASSVLRDSQETQYF	TGTGCCAGCAGTGTACTCCGGGACAGTCAAGAGACCCAGTACTTC
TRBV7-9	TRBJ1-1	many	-	CASCSGVGTEAFF	TGTGCCAGCTGCTCGGGGGTGGGCACTGAAGCTTTCTTT
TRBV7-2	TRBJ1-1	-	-	CASSYQNAEKITFF	TGTGCCAGCAGCTACCAAAATGCTGAGAAAATTACTTTCTTT
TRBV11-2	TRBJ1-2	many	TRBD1	CASTPTGQGGGYTF	TGTGCCAGCACCCCGACCGGACAGGGAGGTGGCTACACCTTC
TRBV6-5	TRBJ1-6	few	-	CASSYVRDFNSPLHF	TGTGCCAGCAGTTACGTCCGAGACTTTAATTCACCCCTCCACTTT
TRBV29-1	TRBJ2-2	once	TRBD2	CSGASSGRGGELFF	TGCAGCGGTGCTTCTAGCGGGAGAGGCGGGGAGCTGTTTTTT
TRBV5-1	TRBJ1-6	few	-	CASSLEGFRNSPLHF	TGCGCCAGCAGCTTGGAGGGCTTTCGAAATTCACCCCTCCACTTT
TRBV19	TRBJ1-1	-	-	CASSIEGDTEAFF	TGTGCCAGTAGTATTGAGGGGGACACTGAAGCTTTCTTT
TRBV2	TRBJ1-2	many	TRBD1	CASSSDRGPGYTF	TGTGCCAGCAGTTCGGACAGGGGGCCTGGCTACACCTTC
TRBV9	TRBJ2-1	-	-	CASSVEGGYNEQFF	TGTGCCAGCAGCGTGGAGGGGGGCTACAATGAGCAGTTCTTC
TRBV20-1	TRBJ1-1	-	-	CSALLVLANTEAFF	TGCAGTGCTCTACTCGTGTTGGCGAACACTGAAGCTTTCTTT
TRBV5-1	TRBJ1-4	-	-	CASSSSSSWSEKLFF	TGTGCCAGCAGCAGCTCGTCCTCCTGGAGTGAAAAACTGTTTTTT
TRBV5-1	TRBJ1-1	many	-	CASRLGTDEAFF	TGCGCCAGCAGGCTCGGGACCGATGAAGCTTTCTTT
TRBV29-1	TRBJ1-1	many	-	CSVSSLNTEAFF	TGCAGCGTTTCATCCCTGAACACTGAAGCTTTCTTT
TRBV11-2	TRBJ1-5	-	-	CASSFGAEETQHF	TGTGCCAGCAGCTTCGGCGCGGAAGAGACCCAGCATTTT
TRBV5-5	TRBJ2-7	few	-	CASSLRKGSGYEQYF	TGTGCCAGCAGCTTGAGGAAAGGGTCGGGGTACGAGCAGTACTTC
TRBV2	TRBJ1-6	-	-	CASSDGGPNSPLHF	TGTGCCAGCAGTGACGGGGGGCCGAATTCACCCCTCCACTTT
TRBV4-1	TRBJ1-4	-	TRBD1	CASSHPGTGDEKLFF	TGCGCCAGCAGCCATCCCGGGACAGGGGACGAAAAACTGTTTTTT
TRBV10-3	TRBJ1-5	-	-	CAISDRHTGGYQPQHF	TGTGCCATCAGTGACAGGCACACCGGGGGTTATCAGCCCCAGCATTTT
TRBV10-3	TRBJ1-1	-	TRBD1	CASSYTGGVTEAFF	TGTGCCAGCAGTTATACAGGGGGAGTAACTGAAGCTTTCTTT
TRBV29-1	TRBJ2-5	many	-	CSVDREFETQYF	TGCAGCGTTGACAGGGAATTTGAGACCCAGTACTTC
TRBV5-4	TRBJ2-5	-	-	CASSLAPGMKIQYF	TGTGCCAGCAGCTTGGCCCCGGGAATGAAGATCCAGTACTTC
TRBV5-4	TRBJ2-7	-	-	CASSLERGKQYF	TGTGCCAGCAGCTTGGAGAGGGGCAAGCAGTACTTC
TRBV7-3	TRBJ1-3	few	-	CASSQISGNTIYF	TGTGCCAGCAGCCAAATCTCTGGAAACACCATATATTTT
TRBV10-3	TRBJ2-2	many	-	CAISGAGERTGELFF	TGTGCCATCAGTGGAGCAGGGGAAAGGACCGGGGAGCTGTTTTTT
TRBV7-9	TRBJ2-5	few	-	CASSLRAQEIRETQYF	TGTGCCAGCAGCTTAAGGGCCCAAGAAATTAGAGAGACCCAGTACTTC
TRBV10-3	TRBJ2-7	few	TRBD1	CATGTGGEEQYF	TGTGCCACCGGGACAGGGGGCGAGGAGCAGTACTTC
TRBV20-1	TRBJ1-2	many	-	CSASAGNNYGYTF	TGCAGTGCTAGCGCGGGAAATAACTATGGCTACACCTTC
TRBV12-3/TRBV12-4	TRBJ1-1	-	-	CASSLGEILGRGNTEAFF	TGTGCCAGCAGTTTGGGGGAAATATTGGGCCGGGGGAACACTGAAGCTTTCTTT
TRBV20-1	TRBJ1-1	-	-	CSARQAGAFF	TGCAGTGCTAGACAGGCGGGAGCTTTCTTT
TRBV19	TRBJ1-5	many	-	CATRETGREPQHF	TGTGCCACCCGGGAAACAGGGAGGGAGCCCCAGCATTTT
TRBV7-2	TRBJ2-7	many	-	CASSLAPSPYEQYF	TGTGCCAGCAGCTTAGCACCTTCCCCCTACGAGCAGTACTTC
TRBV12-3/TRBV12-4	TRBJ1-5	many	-	CASRGSSNQPQHF	TGTGCCAGCAGAGGGTCTAGCAATCAGCCCCAGCATTTT
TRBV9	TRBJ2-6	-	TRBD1	CASSRLPGQGTTGANVLTF	TGTGCCAGCAGCCGCCTGCCGGGACAGGGTACAACTGGGGCCAACGTCCTGACTTTC
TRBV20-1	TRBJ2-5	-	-	CSARGRSTRETQYF	TGCAGTGCACGGGGACGGAGCACTCGGGAGACCCAGTACTTC
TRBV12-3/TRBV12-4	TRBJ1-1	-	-	CASSLRHHGQTNTEAFF	TGTGCCAGCAGTTTGAGACATCATGGACAGACGAACACTGAAGCTTTCTTT
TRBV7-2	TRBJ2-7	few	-	CASSPTSLASEQYF	TGTGCCAGCAGCCCCACCTCACTAGCATCCGAGCAGTACTTC
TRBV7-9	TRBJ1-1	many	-	CASSPSPRATEAFF	TGTGCCAGCAGTCCTAGCCCCAGGGCAACTGAAGCTTTCTTT
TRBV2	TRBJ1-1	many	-	CASSEAWGEAFF	TGTGCCAGCAGTGAAGCATGGGGAGAAGCTTTCTTT
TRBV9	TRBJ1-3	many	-	CASSVDSRSGNTIYF	TGTGCCAGCAGCGTCGACAGCCGCTCTGGAAACACCATATATTTT
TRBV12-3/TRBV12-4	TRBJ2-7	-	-	CASFRRYEQYF	TGTGCCAGCTTCAGGCGATACGAGCAGTACTTC
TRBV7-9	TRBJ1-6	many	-	CASRDGGGSPLHF	TGTGCCAGCAGGGACGGCGGGGGATCACCCCTCCACTTT
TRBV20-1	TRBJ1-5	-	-	CSASSVSDQPQHF	TGCAGTGCTAGTTCGGTAAGCGATCAGCCCCAGCATTTT